The 18 T cell receptor beta chains below come from one sample, sequenced in a study of blood T cell repertoires in COVID-19 (TCRdb year 2020). Library preparation was by the immunoSEQ multiplex PCR assay. TCRdb stores this immuneACCESS table with in-frame sequences only. Part of the clones is absent; in the studies checked, under half of the shortfall reflects unresolved V genes, and no reason is known for the rest. Present in this sample are 250,000 to 300,000 clones, roughly 91% of which were seen just once. The ten largest clones take up under 2.5% of the sample. Sequencing was performed on PBMCs or T cells enriched from blood (not recorded which). The origin of the receptors is a woman aged 55-69 years in a cohort exposed to, infected with or recovered from COVID-19 (not recorded which).

The V gene is TRBV4-3, the J gene TRBJ2-3, with 13 bases identical to TRBD2. Germline CDR1 LGHNA, CDR2 YSLEER. V was pared by 4 bases and J by 0 bases, with 7 bases of the junction left unmatched. This CDR3 contains 18 residues. This chain's CDR3 is CASSLGTSGDTSTDTQYF. The CDR3 bases are TGCGCCAGCAGCCTTGGGACTAGCGGGGATACTAGCACAGATACGCAGTATTTT.

CDR3 loop: CASSQDKRLAGDYNEQFF. CDR3 DNA sequence: TGTGCCAGCAGCCAAGATAAACGGTTAGCGGGAGATTACAATGAGCAGTTCTTC. The genes are TRBV14 and TRBJ2-1, with TRBD2 identical over 9 bases. This CDR3 is built from 18 residues. Trimming removed 0 bases from V and 4 bases from J; junction bases left unmatched: 10. Germline assignment: CDR1 SGHDN and CDR2 FVKESK.

This chain connects TRBV11-2 to TRBJ1-5; 8 nucleotides align to TRBD1. V trimming: 4 bases; J trimming: 9 bases; junction bases outside the gene matches: 5. Germline assignment: CDR1 SGHAT and CDR2 FQNNGV. The CDR3 runs to 13 residues. CDR3 sequence reads: CASSSRDRRPQHF. The CDR3 DNA reads as TGTGCCAGCAGCTCCCGGGACAGGCGGCCCCAGCATTTT.

CDR3: CASSAMTLSNQPQHF. For the CDR3, the DNA is TGTGCCAGCAGCGCAATGACACTTAGCAATCAGCCCCAGCATTTT. The chain links TRBV5-8 to TRBJ1-5; D is unresolved. Germline values: CDR1 SGHTS, CDR2 YDEGEE. Trimming took 4 bases from V and 0 from J, leaving 11 bases between them. CDR3 length: 15 amino acids.

This chain links TRBV5-1 with TRBJ1-6, with 10 bases that match TRBD1. The CDR3 is made up of 15 amino acids. Per the germline V gene, CDR1 is SGHRS and CDR2 is YFSETQ. After removal of 4 bases from V and 9 bases from J, the junction contained 7 bases not matched to a gene. The CDR3 region is CASSPGTGEGSPLHF. The CDR3 DNA reads as TGCGCCAGCAGCCCAGGGACAGGGGAGGGTTCACCCCTCCACTTT. The full variable domain, completed using reference TRBV5-1 and TRBJ1-6, is KAGVTQTPRYLIKTRGQQVTLSCSPISGHRSVSWYQQTPGQGLQFLFEYFSETQRNKGNFPGRFSGRQFSNSRSEMNVSTLELGDSALYLCASSPGTGEGSPLHFGNGTRLTVT.

V is TRBV7-9 and J is TRBJ2-7; TRBD1 matches 7 bases. Looked up from germline, CDR1 is SEHNR and CDR2 is FQNEAQ (reference sequence). V dropped 0 bases and J dropped 5; count of bases not matched to a gene: 7. CDR3 length: 15 amino acids. The CDR3 sequence is CASSLATGRVHEQYF. In DNA form, the CDR3 reads TGTGCCAGCAGCTTAGCGACAGGGCGGGTGCACGAGCAGTACTTC.

The gene calls are TRBV5-1 and TRBJ2-7; TRBD1 is a possible D gene (6 bases). The V gene's germline CDR1 is SGHRS and CDR2 YFSETQ. This CDR3 has 13 residues. V dropped 4 bases and J dropped 3 bases, with 11 bases sitting between them. The CDR3 here is CASSRTDNYEQYF. DNA of the CDR3: TGCGCCAGCAGCCGGACAGACAACTACGAGCAGTACTTC.

The rearrangement joins TRBV23-1 to TRBJ2-2; unclear D gene. TRBV23-1 falls under the ORF class, with uncertain function. The ends were cut back, 4 bases at V and 1 base at J, with 7 bases in the middle. CDR3 length: 14 residues. The CDR3 coding sequence is TGCGCCAGCAGTCCGTTACAGAACACCGGGGAGCTGTTTTTT. Protein product: CASSPLQNTGELFF.

This clone has only a few counts. The chain uses TRBV6-5 and TRBJ1-1, with a possible D match to TRBD1 (5 bases). The V and J ends lost 6 bases and 1 base respectively, with 15 bases between them. Germline V lookup: CDR1 MNHEY, CDR2 SVGAGI. The length of the CDR3 is 15 residues. This CDR3 reads CASSGGGAGNTEAFF. In DNA form, the CDR3 reads TGTGCCAGCAGCGGGGGAGGGGCGGGGAACACTGAAGCTTTCTTT.

In its sample, this clone was seen once. J is TRBJ1-4 and V is TRBV3-1 (or the pseudogene TRBV3-2); D is unclear. Germline CDR1 reads LGHDT; CDR2 reads YNNKEL (reference sequence). V lost 2 bases and J lost 6, with 10 bases in between. The CDR3 is 14 residues long. The CDR3 region is CASSQSSTDEKLFF. The CDR3 DNA reads as TGTGCCAGCAGCCAATCAAGTACGGATGAAAAACTGTTTTTT.

The chain carries TRBV5-1 and TRBJ2-3; maybe TRBD1 (6 bases). The germline CDR1 and CDR2 sequences are SGHRS and YFSETQ. The CDR3 totals 17 residues. Trimming removed 3 bases at V and 2 bases at J, with 19 bases between. CDR3 bases: TGCGCCAGCAGCTCCCCCCCCGGCAGGGGATTCACAGATACGCAGTATTTT. Residues: CASSSPPGRGFTDTQYF.

V gene TRBV18 combines with J gene TRBJ1-2; no firm D call. The CDR3 totals 13 residues. Germline loops: CDR1 KGHSH, CDR2 LQKENI. Trimming took off 6 bases at V and 4 bases at J, with 12 bases between the two ends. Written as DNA, the CDR3 is TGTGCCAGCTCGCTACAAGGGAGCTATGGCTACACCTTC. Its translation: CASSLQGSYGYTF.

The chain recombines TRBV28 with TRBJ1-6; D is perhaps TRBD1 (5 bases). The V end was cut by 6 bases, the J end by 0 bases, with 12 bases between. The V gene's germline CDR1 is MDHEN and CDR2 SYDVKM. The CDR3 sequence is 16 residues long. The CDR3 DNA reads TGTGCCAGCAGGTACAGGTTTAGCTCCTATAATTCACCCCTCCACTTT. This encodes CASRYRFSSYNSPLHF.

This chain connects TRBV7-8 to TRBJ1-1; no definite D call. The CDR3 spans 16 residues. Trimming removed 1 base at V and 1 base at J, with 13 bases between. Germline V lookup: CDR1 SGHVS, CDR2 FQNEAQ. The CDR3 nucleotides read TGTGCCAGCAGCTTAGGGTCTGTGACAAAGAACACTGAAGCTTTCTTT. Protein sequence: CASSLGSVTKNTEAFF.

There are a few counts of this clone. The chain employs TRBV29-1 and TRBJ1-2, with 8 positions matching TRBD1. CDR3 length: 14 amino acids. From germline, CDR1 is SQVTM and CDR2 ANQGSEA. The CDR3 sequence is CRILPGQENYGYTF. The CDR3 region has the DNA TGCAGGATACTACCGGGACAGGAGAACTATGGCTACACCTTC.

V and J are TRBV15 and TRBJ2-3; TRBD1 might be the D (5 bases). This CDR3 comprises 17 residues. In germline, CDR1 is LNHNV, CDR2 YYDKDF (reference sequence). V dropped 0 bases and J dropped 2 bases, with 15 bases sitting between them. CDR3 region: CATSRDPRVWVTDTQYF. In DNA form, the CDR3 reads TGTGCCACCAGCAGAGATCCCAGGGTATGGGTCACAGATACGCAGTATTTT.

The gene calls are TRBV30 and TRBJ2-7; no reliable D call. Trimming took 0 bases from V and 3 from J, leaving 9 bases between them. Germline CDR1 GTSNPN, CDR2 SVGIG (reference sequence). The CDR3 has 13 residues. The CDR3 loop is CAWSVRQVYEQYF. CDR3 nucleotides: TGTGCCTGGAGTGTACGGCAGGTCTACGAGCAGTACTTC.

The CDR3 nucleotides are TGTGCCAGCAGTCAGGGTAGCTCCTACGAGCAGTACTTC. Translation gives CASSQGSSYEQYF. V usage is TRBV5-6 and J usage is TRBJ2-7, with a tentative D call TRBD1 (5 bases). Germline CDR1 reads SGHDT; CDR2 reads YYEEEE. V gave up 5 bases and J gave up 0 bases, with 9 bases separating them. This CDR3 contains 13 residues.